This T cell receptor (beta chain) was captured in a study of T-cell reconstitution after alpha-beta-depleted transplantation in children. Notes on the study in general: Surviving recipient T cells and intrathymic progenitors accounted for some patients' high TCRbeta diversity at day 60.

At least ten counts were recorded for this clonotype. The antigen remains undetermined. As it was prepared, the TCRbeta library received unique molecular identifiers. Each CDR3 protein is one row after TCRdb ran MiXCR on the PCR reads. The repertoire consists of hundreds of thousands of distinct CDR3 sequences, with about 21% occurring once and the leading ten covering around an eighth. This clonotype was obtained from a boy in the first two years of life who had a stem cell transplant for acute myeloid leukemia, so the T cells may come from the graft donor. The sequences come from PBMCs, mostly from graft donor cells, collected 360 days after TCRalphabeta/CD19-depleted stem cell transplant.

The CDR3 bases are TGTGCCAGCAGTTTATCACGGTTCACAGATACGCAGTATTTT. It codes for CASSLSRFTDTQYF. The gene calls are TRBV12-3 or TRBV12-4 and TRBJ2-3; no clear D gene. The CDR3 has 14 amino acids. V shed 2 bases and J shed 2 bases, with 8 bases lying between them.